Listed below are T cell receptor beta chains from one sample, sequenced in a study of radiation and T cells in renal cell carcinoma. The table came from immunoSEQ multiplex PCR; TCRdb's copy has only in-frame clones and leaves some out. Found here are 130,000 to 150,000 clones, approximately 90% of them singletons; the top ten hold 9.5% to 15%. Sequenced material: blood, taken from a patient whose treatment included radiotherapy and nephrectomy. The receptors were gathered from a woman aged 45-65 years with renal cell carcinoma. Each CDR3 is given with its conserved first and last residue.

J gene,V gene,CDR3 protein
TRBJ1-2,TRBV7-2,CASSLAVRTGSNYGYTF
TRBJ2-7,TRBV7-2,CASSLGARGLSYEQYF
TRBJ2-7,TRBV18,CASSPGQENSYEQYF
TRBJ2-1,TRBV9,CASSVEQGYDEQFF
TRBJ2-5,TRBV5-1,CASSGGVLETQYF
TRBJ1-2,TRBV6-1,CASRMGNYGYTF
TRBJ2-1,TRBV5-1,CASSTLGTGESEQFF
TRBJ2-2,TRBV11-3,CASSLAGGNTGELFF
TRBJ1-6,TRBV10-3,CAISVGGGYNSPLHF
TRBJ2-1,TRBV5-4,CASSSSGGDSYNEQFF
TRBJ1-4,TRBV15,CATVGNSYEKLFF